This entry is about one T cell receptor (beta chain). Sequencing used immunoSEQ multiplex PCR; TCRdb keeps in-frame clones, though not all of them. The data hold about 660,000 clones, with 88% observed a single time. Germline-derived CDR1 and CDR2 are MDHEN and SYDVKM. CDR3 length: 16 residues. The V and J ends lost 4 bases and 5 bases, in that order; junction bases with no gene match: 11. This record belongs to a study of shared T cell receptors in the human thymus. This sample was shared with a second study, whose subject was human thymus T cells. This second study notes: Each of the donors was a healthy Finnish infant who was undergoing open corrective cardiac surgery for congenital heart defects. Resections obtained during corrective heart surgery supplied the thymus tissue.

The chain couples TRBV28 to TRBJ2-7, with 10 bases aligning to TRBD1. Sequenced: thymocytes. The source of this sequence is a boy younger than two with a congenital heart defect. The CDR3 loop is CASSWPEGQGSHEQYF. The CDR3 DNA sequence: TGTGCCAGCAGTTGGCCGGAGGGACAGGGGAGTCACGAGCAGTACTTC.